The rows below give T cell receptor beta chains drawn from one sample of a study of shared clonotypes between healthy human individuals. Profiled with immunoSEQ multiplex PCR; TCRdb holds only in-frame clones, not every one. The data hold 2 million to 2.5 million clones, with approximately 96% observed a single time. What was sequenced was naive CD4+ T cells sorted from blood. The receptors originated from a man younger than 35 in good health. Each CDR3 is given with its conserved first and last residue. D genes are given only for firm matches. Expanded clones are given a class, and other clones once, few, many or no size at all.

D	V	size	J	CDR3	DNA
TRBD1	TRBV5-1	-	TRBJ1-6	CASSSKSQGADSPLHF	TGCGCCAGCAGCTCAAAATCGCAGGGGGCCGATTCACCCCTCCACTTT
-	TRBV2	-	TRBJ2-1	CASKIATGAHNEQFF	TGTGCCAGCAAGATTGCCACGGGGGCCCACAATGAGCAGTTCTTC
-	TRBV30	-	TRBJ2-7	CAWSVGGATYEQYF	TGTGCCTGGAGTGTAGGCGGAGCGACCTACGAGCAGTACTTC
TRBD2	TRBV15	once	TRBJ2-1	CATSLSPGLAGGGSYNEQFF	TGTGCCACCAGCCTATCCCCGGGACTAGCGGGGGGGGGCTCCTACAATGAGCAGTTCTTC
-	TRBV7-2	-	TRBJ2-7	CASSLASHYEQYF	TGTGCCAGCAGCTTGGCTAGTCACTACGAGCAGTACTTC
-	TRBV5-1	once	TRBJ2-5	CASSPRTDETQYF	TGCGCCAGCAGCCCCAGAACCGACGAGACCCAGTACTTC
-	TRBV10-1	-	TRBJ2-5	CASSEFGVRETQYF	TGCGCCAGCAGTGAGTTCGGGGTCCGGGAGACCCAGTACTTC
-	TRBV5-4	-	TRBJ1-1	CASSLKTGNTEAFF	TGTGCCAGCAGCTTGAAAACGGGGAACACTGAAGCTTTCTTT
-	TRBV28	-	TRBJ2-7	CASSPRQAYEQYF	TGTGCCAGCAGTCCCAGACAGGCGTACGAGCAGTACTTC
TRBD2	TRBV14	-	TRBJ2-7	CASSRVGLAGEYEQYF	TGTGCCAGCAGCCGCGTGGGACTAGCGGGAGAGTACGAGCAGTACTTC
TRBD1	TRBV5-4	-	TRBJ2-3	CASSKRTGNGADTQYF	TGTGCCAGCAGCAAAAGGACAGGGAATGGGGCAGATACGCAGTATTTT
-	TRBV2	-	TRBJ2-7	CASSSGTYEQYF	TGTGCCAGCTCCAGCGGAACCTACGAGCAGTACTTC